Listed below are T cell receptor beta chains from one sample, sequenced in a study of cytomegalovirus exposure and HLA in healthy donors. Sequenced by immunoSEQ multiplex PCR; TCRdb stores in-frame clones only, minus some. The sample lists around 100,000 clones, approximately 72% occurring once. Sequenced: PBMCs. The receptors originated from a woman between 45 and 60 years old in good health and CMV-seronegative. Both conserved end residues are part of each CDR3. The D gene is left open where the match is weak. Clone size is not always given. Where it is, it says once, few, many or a class for expanded clones.

j_gene	abundance	v_gene	d_gene	CDR3aa	CDR3nt
TRBJ1-2	.	TRBV7-2	.	CASSLARDYGYTF	TGTGCCAGCAGCTTAGCCCGTGACTATGGCTACACCTTC
TRBJ1-4	.	TRBV5-1	.	CASRKSQGENEKLFF	TGCGCCAGCAGAAAGTCCCAAGGAGAAAATGAAAAACTGTTTTTT
TRBJ2-7	once	TRBV5-1	TRBD2	CASSLGGSGRAGEQYF	TGCGCCAGCAGCTTGGGGGGTTCCGGGAGGGCGGGCGAGCAGTACTTC
TRBJ2-7	.	TRBV7-7	.	CASSLKAGPPYEQYF	TGTGCTAGCAGCTTAAAGGCAGGGCCGCCCTACGAGCAGTACTTC
TRBJ2-1	.	TRBV6-5	.	CASSYSGVMDEQFF	TGTGCCAGCAGTTACTCCGGGGTTATGGATGAGCAGTTCTTC
TRBJ2-5	.	TRBV6-5	.	CASSNRGPQYF	TGTGCCAGCAGTAACAGAGGGCCCCAGTACTTC
TRBJ2-1	.	TRBV2	.	CATQDGGHNEQFF	TGTGCCACACAAGATGGAGGGCACAATGAGCAGTTCTTC
TRBJ1-1	.	TRBV30	.	CAWSRAEGTEAFF	TGTGCCTGGAGCCGGGCCGAGGGAACTGAAGCCTTCTTT
TRBJ1-2	.	TRBV6-1	TRBD1	CASGERTGENYGYTF	TGTGCCAGCGGGGAAAGGACAGGGGAAAACTATGGCTACACCTTC
TRBJ2-7	.	TRBV28	TRBD2	CASLAEVPYEQYF	TGTGCCAGCCTAGCGGAGGTCCCCTACGAGCAGTACTTC
TRBJ2-2	.	TRBV5-1	.	CASSLVARSVVGELFF	TGCGCCAGCAGCTTGGTTGCCAGGTCGGTGGTCGGGGAGCTGTTTTTT
TRBJ1-5	.	TRBV18	TRBD1	CASSPDRNQPQHF	TGTGCCAGCTCACCGGACAGGAATCAGCCCCAGCATTTT
TRBJ1-1	once	TRBV27	.	CASSKGGNRGTEAFF	TGTGCCAGCAGCAAGGGGGGGAATCGCGGAACTGAAGCTTTCTTT
TRBJ2-5	.	TRBV5-8	TRBD1	CASTRQGWETQYF	TGTGCCAGCACGCGACAGGGTTGGGAGACCCAGTACTTC
TRBJ1-1	.	TRBV19	.	CASSIGGGAFF	TGTGCCAGTAGTATTGGGGGAGGAGCTTTCTTT
TRBJ2-2	.	TRBV20-1	.	CSAVSGELFF	TGCAGTGCCGTTAGCGGGGAGCTGTTTTTT
TRBJ2-7	.	TRBV6-5	TRBD1	CASNFQGATYEQYF	TGTGCCAGCAACTTCCAGGGGGCGACCTACGAGCAGTACTTC
TRBJ1-2	.	TRBV19	TRBD1	CASSFTRGLGHGGYTF	TGTGCCAGTAGTTTTACCAGGGGGCTGGGGCATGGTGGCTACACCTTC